This T cell receptor (beta chain) was profiled in a study of CD8+CD57+ T cells in acquired aplastic anemia. Study details: On average, sorted CD4+ and CD8+ cells gave roughly 3 ug of DNA.

This CDR3 contains 17 residues. Trimming took 4 bases from V and 0 from J; bases not matched to a gene: 8. The germline V gene encodes CDR1 LGHNT and CDR2 FRNRAP. Those patients picked for sequencing had displayed CD8+CD57+ cell expansion on flow cytometry. The template for TCR beta VDJ and CDR3 sequence profiling was genomic DNA. TCRdb redid the calling of the reads with MiXCR, one entry per CDR3 protein. Among roughly 160,000 distinct CDR3 sequences listed, around 50% were seen once. This chain joins TRBV12-5 and TRBJ1-4, with 7 bases aligning to TRBD1. The sample consisted of sorted CD4+, CD8+, or CD8+CD57+ T cells (not recorded which) from PBMCs. The TCR comes from a human donor with aplastic anemia. The CDR3 DNA is TGTGCTAGTGGTTGGAACAGGGGTCTGTCAACTAATGAAAAACTGTTTTTT. Translated: CASGWNRGLSTNEKLFF.